The entry below gives a single TCR beta chain sequence along with its context. Its antigen is as yet unknown. The sample comes from a study of CD8+ T cells in alopecia areata. About the research overall: Tofacitinib administration persisted for 6 to 18 months, succeeded by 6 months off drug. Regarding the study as a whole: Tofacitinib significantly decreased scalp clonality and expanded CD8+ clones among top 100. Clonality in lesional scalp, especially alopecia totalis/universalis, exceeded that of normal scalp.

cDNA prepared by RNA extraction and subsequent reverse transcription served as the template for sequencing. Sequencing was performed with immunoSEQ multiplex PCR; in TCRdb, only in-frame clones are kept and a portion is missing. The sample carries more than 150,000 clones, 40% to 65% recorded once. Described treatment: oral pan-JAK inhibitor, 5-10 mg twice daily. This receptor was identified in a human donor with alopecia areata. Sequenced material: CD8+ T cells sorted from blood, taken around week 54, from a patient treated with tofacitinib.

CDR3 sequence (DNA): TGTGCCAGCACCGAGGGACTCTACTACGAGCAGTACTTC. Translated, it gives CASTEGLYYEQYF. V is TRBV6-1 and J is TRBJ2-7; D may be TRBD2 (6 bases). CDR1 is MNHNS, CDR2 SASEGT, per germline. V shed 7 bases and J shed 3 bases, with 13 bases lying between them. This CDR3 has 13 residues.